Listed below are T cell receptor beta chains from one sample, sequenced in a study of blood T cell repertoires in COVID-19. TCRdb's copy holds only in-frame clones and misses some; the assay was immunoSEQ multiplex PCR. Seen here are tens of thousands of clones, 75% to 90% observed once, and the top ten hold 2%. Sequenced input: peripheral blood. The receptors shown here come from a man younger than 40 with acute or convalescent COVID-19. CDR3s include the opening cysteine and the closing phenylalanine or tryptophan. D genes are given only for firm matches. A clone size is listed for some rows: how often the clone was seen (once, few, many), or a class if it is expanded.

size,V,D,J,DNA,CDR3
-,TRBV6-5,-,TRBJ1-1,TGTGCCAGCACCAATGCACGAGGTGAAGCTTTCTTT,CASTNARGEAFF
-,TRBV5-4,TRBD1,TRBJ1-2,TGTGCCAGCAGCTTGGGGACAGGGGGCGCGGGGGGCTACACCTTC,CASSLGTGGAGGYTF
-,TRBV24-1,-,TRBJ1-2,TGTGCCACCAGCACTTATTTCACGCCGCTAGGGGAAGGCTACACCTTC,CATSTYFTPLGEGYTF
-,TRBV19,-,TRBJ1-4,TGTGCCTCATCGGACTTTGCAACTAATGAAAAACTGTTTTTT,CASSDFATNEKLFF
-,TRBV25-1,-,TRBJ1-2,TGTGCCAGCAGTGAAACAGGGCTTTTCTATGGCTACACCTTC,CASSETGLFYGYTF
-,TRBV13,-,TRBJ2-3,TGTGCCAGCAGCTTACTAGCGTTTGGGCAGTATTTT,CASSLLAFGQYF
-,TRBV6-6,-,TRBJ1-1,TGTGCCAGCAGTCCTCCGACAGGGAACACTGAAGCTTTCTTT,CASSPPTGNTEAFF
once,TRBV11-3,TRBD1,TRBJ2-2,TGTGCCAGCAGCCCGGGACAGGGGTTCACCGGGGAGCTGTTTTTT,CASSPGQGFTGELFF
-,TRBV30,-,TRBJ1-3,TGTGCCTGGAGCCCCCCGACGGGGCAGGGGTTGTGGGGCTCTGGAAACACCATATATTTT,CAWSPPTGQGLWGSGNTIYF
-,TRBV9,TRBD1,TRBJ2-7,TGTGCCAGCAGCGTTTGGACAGGGATAGCCTACGAGCAGTACTTC,CASSVWTGIAYEQYF
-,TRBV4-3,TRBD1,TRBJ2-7,TGCGCCAGCAGCCAAGATACGGACAGGGGATCCTCCTACGAGCAGTACTTC,CASSQDTDRGSSYEQYF
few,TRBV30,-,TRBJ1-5,TGTGCCTGGAACTCAGGGGGCAATCAGCCCCAGCATTTT,CAWNSGGNQPQHF
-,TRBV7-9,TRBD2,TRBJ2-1,TGTGCCAGCAGCTTAAGTGCTAGCGGGAGCACCTACAATGAGCAGTTCTTC,CASSLSASGSTYNEQFF
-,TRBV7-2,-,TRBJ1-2,TGTGCCAGCCGCCCGCAGTTTGGCTATGGCTACACCTTC,CASRPQFGYGYTF
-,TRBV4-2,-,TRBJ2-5,TGTGCCAGCAGCCCCACCTCCCTACTAGACGTTGGAGAGACCCAGTACTTC,CASSPTSLLDVGETQYF
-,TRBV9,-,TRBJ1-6,TGTGCCAGCAGCGTAGGAGGGTTTGGTTCACCCCTCCACTTT,CASSVGGFGSPLHF
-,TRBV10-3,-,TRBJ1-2,TGTGCCATCAGTGAGACCGACACCCCCTATGGCTACACCTTC,CAISETDTPYGYTF
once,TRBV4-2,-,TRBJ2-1,TGTGCCAGCACCCCGGAGGAGCGGATTTACAATGAGCAGTTCTTC,CASTPEERIYNEQFF
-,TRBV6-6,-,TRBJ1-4,TGTGCCAGCAGTAGAGGGGAGGAGACCGAAAAACTGTTTTTT,CASSRGEETEKLFF